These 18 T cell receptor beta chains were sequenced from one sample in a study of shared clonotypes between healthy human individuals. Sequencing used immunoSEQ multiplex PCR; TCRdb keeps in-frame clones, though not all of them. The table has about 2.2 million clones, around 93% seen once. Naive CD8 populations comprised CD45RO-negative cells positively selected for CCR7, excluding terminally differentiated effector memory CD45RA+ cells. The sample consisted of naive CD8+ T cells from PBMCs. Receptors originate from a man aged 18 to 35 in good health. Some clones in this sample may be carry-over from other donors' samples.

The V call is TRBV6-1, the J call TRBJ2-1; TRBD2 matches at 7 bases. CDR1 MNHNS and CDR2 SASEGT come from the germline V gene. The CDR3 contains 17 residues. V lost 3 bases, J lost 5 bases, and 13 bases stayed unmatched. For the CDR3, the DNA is TGTGCCAGCAGTGAGTGGTTAGCGGGTTCCTTTAACAATGAGCAGTTCTTC. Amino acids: CASSEWLAGSFNNEQFF.

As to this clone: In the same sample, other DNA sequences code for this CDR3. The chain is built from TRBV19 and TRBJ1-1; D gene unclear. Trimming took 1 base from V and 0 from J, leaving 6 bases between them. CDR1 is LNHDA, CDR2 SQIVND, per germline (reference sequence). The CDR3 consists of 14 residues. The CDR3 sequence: CASSIARLNTEAFF. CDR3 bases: TGTGCCAGTAGTATAGCCAGATTGAACACTGAAGCTTTCTTT.

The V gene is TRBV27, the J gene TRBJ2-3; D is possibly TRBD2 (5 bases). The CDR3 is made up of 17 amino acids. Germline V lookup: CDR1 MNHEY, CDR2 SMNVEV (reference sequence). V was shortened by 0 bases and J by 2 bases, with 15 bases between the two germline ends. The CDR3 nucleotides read TGTGCCAGCAGTTTATCTGTACGGCGGGTAGACACAGATACGCAGTATTTT. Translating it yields CASSLSVRRVDTDTQYF.

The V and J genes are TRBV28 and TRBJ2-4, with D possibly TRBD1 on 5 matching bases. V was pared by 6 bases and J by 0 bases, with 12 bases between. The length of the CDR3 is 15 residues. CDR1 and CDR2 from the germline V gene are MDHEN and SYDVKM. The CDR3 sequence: CASSPGPLAKNIQYF. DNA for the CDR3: TGTGCCAGCAGCCCAGGGCCGCTAGCCAAAAACATTCAGTACTTC. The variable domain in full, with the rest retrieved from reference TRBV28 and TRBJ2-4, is DVKVTQSSRYLVKRTGEKVFLECVQDMDHENMFWYRQDPGLGLRLIYFSYDVKMKEKGDIPEGYSVSREKKERFSLILESASTNQTSMYLCASSPGPLAKNIQYFGAGTRLSVL.

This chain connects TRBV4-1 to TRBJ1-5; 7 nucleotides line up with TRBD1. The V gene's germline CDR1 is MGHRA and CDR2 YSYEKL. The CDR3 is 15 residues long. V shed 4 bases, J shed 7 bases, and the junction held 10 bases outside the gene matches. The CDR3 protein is CASSPTGTAFQPQHF. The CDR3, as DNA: TGCGCCAGCAGCCCTACTGGGACAGCGTTCCAGCCCCAGCATTTT.

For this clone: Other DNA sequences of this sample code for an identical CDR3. In nucleotides, the CDR3 is TGTGCCAGCAGCTCCACTAGCGGGAGAGGAAATGAGCAGTTCTTC. This codes for CASSSTSGRGNEQFF. The J gene is TRBJ2-1, the V gene TRBV13; 11 nucleotides agree with TRBD2. Germline loops: CDR1 PRHDT, CDR2 FYEKMQ (reference sequence). Trimming took 4 bases from V and 7 from J; bases not matched to a gene: 6. This CDR3 region has 15 residues.

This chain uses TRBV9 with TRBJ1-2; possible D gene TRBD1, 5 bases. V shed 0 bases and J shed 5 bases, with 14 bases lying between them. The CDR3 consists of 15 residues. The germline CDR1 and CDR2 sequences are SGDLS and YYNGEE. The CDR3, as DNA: TGTGCCAGCAGCGTAGCGGGGGGTAAGGAGTATGGCTACACCTTC. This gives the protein CASSVAGGKEYGYTF.

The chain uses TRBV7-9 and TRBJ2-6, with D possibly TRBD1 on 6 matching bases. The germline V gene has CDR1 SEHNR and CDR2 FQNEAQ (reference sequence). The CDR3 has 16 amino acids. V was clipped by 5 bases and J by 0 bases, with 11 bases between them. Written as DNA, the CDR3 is TGTGCCAGCAGCCTTGACAGGAGCTCTGGGGCCAACGTCCTGACTTTC. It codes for CASSLDRSSGANVLTF.

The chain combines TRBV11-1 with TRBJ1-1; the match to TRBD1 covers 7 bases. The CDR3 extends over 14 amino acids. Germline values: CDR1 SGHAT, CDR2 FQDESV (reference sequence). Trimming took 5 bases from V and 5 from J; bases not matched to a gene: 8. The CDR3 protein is CASSNRQGGTEAFF. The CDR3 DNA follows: TGTGCCAGCAGCAACAGACAGGGTGGGACTGAAGCTTTCTTT.

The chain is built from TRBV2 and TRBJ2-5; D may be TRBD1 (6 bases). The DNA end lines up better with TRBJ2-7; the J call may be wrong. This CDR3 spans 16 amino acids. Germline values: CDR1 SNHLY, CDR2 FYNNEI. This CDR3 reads CASSEGLSTGSYEQYF. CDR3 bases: TGTGCCAGCAGTGAGGGCCTATCGACAGGTTCCTACGAGCAGTACTTC.

DNA for the CDR3: TGTGCCAGCAGTTTAGTTGGTTTTGAGCAGTTCTTC. Its translation: CASSLVGFEQFF. This rearrangement joins TRBV27 to TRBJ2-1; D remains ambiguous. The CDR3 totals 12 residues. CDR1 is MNHEY and CDR2 is SMNVEV in the germline V gene (reference sequence). V lost 2 bases and J 9 bases, leaving 8 bases between the germline ends.

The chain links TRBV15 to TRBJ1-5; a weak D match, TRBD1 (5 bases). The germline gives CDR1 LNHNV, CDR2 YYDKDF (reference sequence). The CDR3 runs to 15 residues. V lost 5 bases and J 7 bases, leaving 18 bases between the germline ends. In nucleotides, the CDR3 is TGTGCCACCAGCCCGGCCCCTGGGGCAGGACAGCCCCAGCATTTT. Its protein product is CATSPAPGAGQPQHF.

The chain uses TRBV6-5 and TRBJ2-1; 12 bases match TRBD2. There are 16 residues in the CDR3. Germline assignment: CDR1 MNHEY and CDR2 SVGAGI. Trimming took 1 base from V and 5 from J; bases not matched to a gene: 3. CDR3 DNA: TGTGCCAGCAGTTACTTCCTAGCGGGAGGGAACAATGAGCAGTTCTTC. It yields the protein CASSYFLAGGNNEQFF.

The CDR3 coding sequence is TGTGCCAGTAGTAGCCGGGACAACTACGAGCAGTACTTC. It yields the protein CASSSRDNYEQYF. This chain uses TRBV19 with TRBJ2-7, with TRBD1 as a possible D gene (6 bases). This CDR3 is 13 amino acids long. Germline V lookup: CDR1 LNHDA, CDR2 SQIVND (reference sequence). V was clipped by 4 bases and J by 3 bases, with 10 bases between them.

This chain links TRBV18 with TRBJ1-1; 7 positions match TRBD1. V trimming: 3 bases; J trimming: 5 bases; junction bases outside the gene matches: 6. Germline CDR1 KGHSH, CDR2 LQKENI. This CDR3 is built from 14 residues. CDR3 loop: CASSPEQGTTEAFF. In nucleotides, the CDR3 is TGTGCCAGCTCACCGGAACAGGGGACGACTGAAGCTTTCTTT.

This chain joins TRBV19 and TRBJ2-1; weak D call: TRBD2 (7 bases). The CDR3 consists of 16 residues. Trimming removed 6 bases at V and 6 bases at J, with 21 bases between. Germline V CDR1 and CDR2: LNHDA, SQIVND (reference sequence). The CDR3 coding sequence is TGTGCCAGTAGGAGCTGGGGAGGGGAGGGGGTCAATGAGCAGTTCTTC. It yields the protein CASRSWGGEGVNEQFF.

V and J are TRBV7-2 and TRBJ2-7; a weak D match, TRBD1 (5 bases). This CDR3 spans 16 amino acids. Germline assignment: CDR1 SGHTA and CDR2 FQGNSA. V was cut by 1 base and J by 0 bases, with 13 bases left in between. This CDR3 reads CASSLGQGLGSYEQYF. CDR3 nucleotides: TGTGCCAGCAGCTTAGGGCAGGGCTTGGGCTCCTACGAGCAGTACTTC.

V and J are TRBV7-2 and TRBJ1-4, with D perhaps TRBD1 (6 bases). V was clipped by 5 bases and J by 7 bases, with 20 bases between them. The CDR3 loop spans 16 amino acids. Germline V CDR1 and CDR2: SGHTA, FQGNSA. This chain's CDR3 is CASSPDVRGAGEKLFF. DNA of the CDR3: TGTGCCAGCAGCCCAGACGTTCGGGGGGCAGGTGAAAAACTGTTTTTT.